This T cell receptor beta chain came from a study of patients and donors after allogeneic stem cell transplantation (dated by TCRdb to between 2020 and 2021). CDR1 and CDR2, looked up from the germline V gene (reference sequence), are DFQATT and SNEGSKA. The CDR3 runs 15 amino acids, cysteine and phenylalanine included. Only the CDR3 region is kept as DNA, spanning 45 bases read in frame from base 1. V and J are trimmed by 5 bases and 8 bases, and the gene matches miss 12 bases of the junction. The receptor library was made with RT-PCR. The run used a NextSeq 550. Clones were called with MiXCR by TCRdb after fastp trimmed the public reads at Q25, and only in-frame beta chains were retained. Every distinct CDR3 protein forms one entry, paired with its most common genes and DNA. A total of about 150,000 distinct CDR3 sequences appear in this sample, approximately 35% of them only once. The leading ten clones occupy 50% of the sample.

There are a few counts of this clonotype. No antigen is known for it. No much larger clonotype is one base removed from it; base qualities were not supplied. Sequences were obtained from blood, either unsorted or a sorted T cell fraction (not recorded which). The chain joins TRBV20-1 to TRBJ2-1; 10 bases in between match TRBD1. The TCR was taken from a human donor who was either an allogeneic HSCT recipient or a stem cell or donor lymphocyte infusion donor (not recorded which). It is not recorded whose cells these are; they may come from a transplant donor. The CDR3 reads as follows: CSASRDRGSVDEQFF. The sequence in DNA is TGCAGTGCTTCCCGGGACAGGGGTTCCGTGGATGAGCAGTTCTTC.